Below, 8 T cell receptor beta chains from the same sample are listed, as sequenced in a study of blood T cell repertoires in COVID-19 (dated by TCRdb to about 2020). Library prep was done by the immunoSEQ multiplex PCR assay. The immuneACCESS repertoire file appears here via TCRdb, limited to in-frame rearrangements. These files lack a portion of the clones; in checked studies, under half of the deficit traces to unresolved V genes, and the cause of the others is not known. The sample table holds 65,000 to 95,000 clones, of which approximately 89% were seen once. 9% to 15% of the sample rests with the top ten. What was sequenced was peripheral blood. The source is a man between 70 and 80 years old with active or convalescent COVID-19.

This chain connects TRBV10-3 to TRBJ2-1, with 10 bases lining up with TRBD1. V gave up 10 bases and J gave up 7 bases; unmatched junction bases: 13. This CDR3 contains 15 residues. Germline lookup yields CDR1 ENHRY and CDR2 SYGVKD. The chain's CDR3 is CATSGRDRGSNEQFF. CDR3 in DNA: TGTGCCACCTCAGGTCGGGACAGGGGATCAAATGAGCAGTTCTTC.

The V call is TRBV7-7, the J call TRBJ2-1, with 8 bases that match TRBD1. J was trimmed by 4 bases and V by 5 bases; bases with no gene match: 19. Germline assignment: CDR1 SSHAT and CDR2 FNYEAQ (reference sequence). CDR3 size: 19 residues. This CDR3 reads CASSPLGDRRSRMYNEQFF. Here the CDR3 DNA reads TGTGCCAGCAGCCCACTTGGGGACAGGAGAAGCCGGATGTACAATGAGCAGTTCTTC.

The chain joins TRBV27 to TRBJ1-1; TRBD1 might be the D (6 bases). The CDR3 is 14 amino acids. Germline loops: CDR1 MNHEY, CDR2 SMNVEV (reference sequence). Trimming left V 5 bases short and J 0 bases short, with 10 bases between. The CDR3 is CASSRQGLNTEAFF. CDR3 bases: TGTGCCAGCAGTAGGCAGGGGCTGAACACTGAAGCTTTCTTT.

This clone was counted a single time. The chain has TRBV19 and TRBJ1-2, with unresolved D. The CDR3 is made up of 15 amino acids. Trimming removed 7 bases from V and 0 bases from J, with 15 bases in between. Germline CDR1 and CDR2: LNHDA and SQIVND (reference sequence). CDR3 nucleotides: TGTGCCAGTACCGGAAGCTCGGCGGCTAACTATGGCTACACCTTC. Translating gives CASTGSSAANYGYTF.

The genes are TRBV24-1 and TRBJ1-2; a possible D gene is TRBD1 (5 bases). The CDR3 totals 14 residues. The germline V gene encodes CDR1 KGHDR and CDR2 SFDVKD. The ends were cut back, 2 bases at V and 3 bases at J, with 9 bases in the middle. CDR3 DNA: TGTGCCACCAGTGATTCCGACAGTTACTATGGCTACACCTTC. The encoded protein is CATSDSDSYYGYTF.

The rearrangement links TRBV5-1 to TRBJ1-1, with 9 bases aligning to TRBD1. J lost 2 bases, V lost 4 bases, and 6 bases had no gene match. Germline V gene lookup returns CDR1 SGHRS and CDR2 YFSETQ. The CDR3 consists of 15 residues. This CDR3 reads CASSHRTGDNTEAFF. CDR3 DNA sequence: TGCGCCAGCAGCCACCGGACAGGGGATAACACTGAAGCTTTCTTT.

This clone was counted once. The chain employs TRBV7-8 and TRBJ2-7, with 7 bases lining up with TRBD2. Germline assignment: CDR1 SGHVS and CDR2 FQNEAQ. This CDR3 is 14 amino acids long. The J segment lost 7 bases and the V segment lost 7 bases, leaving 13 bases of the junction unmatched. The CDR3 DNA reads as TGTGCCAGCAAACCAGGGAGGGGATCGGAGGAGCAGTACTTC. This sequence encodes CASKPGRGSEEQYF.

This chain uses TRBV14 with TRBJ2-7; 7 bases fit TRBD1. There are 17 residues in the CDR3. The trim removed 1 base at V and 1 base at J, leaving 10 bases unmatched. In germline, CDR1 is SGHDN, CDR2 FVKESK. The CDR3 loop is CASSQGQGLYSSYEQYF. The CDR3 DNA reads TGTGCCAGCAGCCAAGGACAGGGCCTATACTCGTCCTACGAGCAGTACTTC.